The entry that follows covers one TCR beta chain sequence. This entry belongs to a study of blood T cell repertoires in COVID-19. TCRdb's copy holds only in-frame clones and misses some; the assay was immunoSEQ multiplex PCR. The sample consists of over 65,000 clones, approximately 92% of them appearing once. CDR1 and CDR2 from the germline V gene are SEHNR and FQNEAQ (reference sequence). This CDR3 contains 11 residues. V lost 5 bases, J lost 7 bases, and 8 bases lay in between. The receptor comes from a human donor in a cohort sampled during active COVID-19. V and J are TRBV7-9 and TRBJ1-2; D not resolved. The sample comprised peripheral blood. This CDR3 reads CASSLTSGYTF. CDR3 DNA sequence: TGTGCCAGCAGCCTTACTAGTGGCTACACCTTC.